This T cell receptor (beta chain) was identified in a study of T cells after yellow fever vaccination. About the study: Low-cell-number fractions underwent preparation using SMART-Seq v4 Ultra Low Input.

Comment on this clonotype: No antigen is known for it.

Findings of the study overall: Re-detected after boosting: most primary clones, around 97% of CD4 and less than 90% of CD8. Compared with primary, the secondary response was weaker and peaked at day 5, not 15.

TCRdb re-analysed the 5' RACE reads in MiXCR, keeping a single row per CDR3 protein. There are some 120,000 distinct CDR3 sequences in the sample; roughly 8.4% occur only once, and around 25% lies in the top ten. The CDR3 consists of 15 residues. Trimming cost V 10 bases and J 0 bases, with 17 bases left between them. Germline V gives CDR1 LNHDA, CDR2 SQIVND (reference sequence). The clonotype was recovered from a man aged 30-40 years who received the YFV17D yellow fever vaccine. The chain uses TRBV19 and TRBJ2-3; possible D gene TRBD2, 6 bases. This sample comprised CD8+ T cells sorted from PBMCs, obtained 45 days after the yellow fever booster vaccination. The CDR3 here is CATGGLAESTDTQYF. The CDR3 nucleotides are TGTGCCACCGGAGGATTAGCGGAGAGCACAGATACGCAGTATTTT. Using reference TRBV19 and TRBJ2-3 for the parts outside the CDR3, the full variable domain is DGGITQSPKYLFRKEGQNVTLSCEQNLNHDAMYWYRQDPGQGLRLIYYSQIVNDFQKGDIAEGYSVSREKKESFPLTVTSAQKNPTAFYLCATGGLAESTDTQYFGPGTRLTVL.